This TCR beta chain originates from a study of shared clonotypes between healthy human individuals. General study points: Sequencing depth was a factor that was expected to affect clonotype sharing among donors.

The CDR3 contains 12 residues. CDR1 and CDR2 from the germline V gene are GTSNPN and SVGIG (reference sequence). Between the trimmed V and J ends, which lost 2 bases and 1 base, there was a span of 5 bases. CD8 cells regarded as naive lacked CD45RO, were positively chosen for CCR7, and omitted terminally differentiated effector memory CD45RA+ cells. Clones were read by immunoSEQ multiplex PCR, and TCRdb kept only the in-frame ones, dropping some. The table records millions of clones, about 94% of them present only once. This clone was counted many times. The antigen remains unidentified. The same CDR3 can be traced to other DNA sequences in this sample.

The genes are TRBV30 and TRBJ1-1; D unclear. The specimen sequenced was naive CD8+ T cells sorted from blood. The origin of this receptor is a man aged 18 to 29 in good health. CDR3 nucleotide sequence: TGTGCCTGGAGTTGGGGGAACACTGAAGCTTTCTTT. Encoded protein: CAWSWGNTEAFF.